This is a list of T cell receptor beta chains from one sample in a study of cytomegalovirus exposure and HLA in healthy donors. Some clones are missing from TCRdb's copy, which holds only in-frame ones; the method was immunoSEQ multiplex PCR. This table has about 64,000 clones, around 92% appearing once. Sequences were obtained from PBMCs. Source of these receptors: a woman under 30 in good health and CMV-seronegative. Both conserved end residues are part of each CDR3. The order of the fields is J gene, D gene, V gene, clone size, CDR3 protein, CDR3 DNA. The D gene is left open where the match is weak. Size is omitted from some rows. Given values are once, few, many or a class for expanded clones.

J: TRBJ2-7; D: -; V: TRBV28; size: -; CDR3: CASSPNINRREQYF; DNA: TGTGCTAGCAGTCCAAATATCAACAGGCGCGAGCAGTACTTC
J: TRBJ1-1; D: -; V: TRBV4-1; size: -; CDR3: CASSQEFRVGAFF; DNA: TGCGCCAGCAGCCAAGAATTTCGGGTTGGGGCTTTCTTT
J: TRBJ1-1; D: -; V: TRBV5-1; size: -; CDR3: CASSYRDWGNTEAFF; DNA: TGCGCCAGCAGCTACCGGGACTGGGGGAACACTGAAGCTTTCTTT
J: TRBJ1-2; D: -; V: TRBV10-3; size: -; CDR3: CAISESGVHGYTF; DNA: TGTGCCATCAGTGAATCCGGGGTTCATGGCTACACCTTC
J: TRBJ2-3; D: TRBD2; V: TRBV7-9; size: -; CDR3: CASSSTIAGGRADTQYF; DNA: TGTGCCAGCAGCTCCACCATAGCGGGGGGGCGGGCAGATACGCAGTATTTT
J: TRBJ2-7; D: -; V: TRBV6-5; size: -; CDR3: CASSYGQGTYEQYF; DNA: TGTGCCAGCAGTTACGGGCAGGGTACCTACGAGCAGTACTTC
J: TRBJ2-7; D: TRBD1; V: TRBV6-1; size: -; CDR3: CASSEDVGGWGSYEQYF; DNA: TGTGCCAGCAGTGAAGATGTAGGGGGCTGGGGGTCCTACGAGCAGTACTTC
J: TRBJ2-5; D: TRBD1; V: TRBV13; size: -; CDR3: CASSTRDREPQETQYF; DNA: TGTGCCAGCTCCACCCGGGACAGGGAGCCCCAAGAGACCCAGTACTTC
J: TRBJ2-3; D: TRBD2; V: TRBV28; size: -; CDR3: CAIQTMGTSGMSDTQYF; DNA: TGTGCCATCCAAACCATGGGGACTAGCGGGATGTCAGATACGCAGTATTTT
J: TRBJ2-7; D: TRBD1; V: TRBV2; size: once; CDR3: CASSFRDRGPYEQYF; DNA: TGTGCCAGCAGCTTCCGGGACAGGGGGCCCTACGAGCAGTACTTC
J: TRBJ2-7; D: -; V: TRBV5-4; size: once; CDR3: CASSRDNYEQYF; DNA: TGTGCCAGCAGCCGTGACAACTACGAGCAGTACTTC
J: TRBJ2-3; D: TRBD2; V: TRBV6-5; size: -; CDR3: CASSSPTSVNTDTQYF; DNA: TGTGCCAGCAGTTCCCCGACTAGCGTGAACACAGATACGCAGTATTTT
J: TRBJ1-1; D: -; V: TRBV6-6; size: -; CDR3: CASSLSPNTEAFF; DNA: TGTGCCAGCAGTTTGAGCCCCAACACTGAAGCTTTCTTT
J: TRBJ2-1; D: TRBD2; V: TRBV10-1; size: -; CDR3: CASSEADPGGVNEQFF; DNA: TGCGCCAGCAGTGAGGCGGACCCGGGGGGGGTAAATGAGCAGTTCTTC
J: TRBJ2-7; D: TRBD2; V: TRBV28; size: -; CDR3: CASSLLAGLADDSYEQYF; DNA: TGTGCCAGCAGTTTACTAGCTGGACTAGCGGATGACTCCTACGAGCAGTACTTC
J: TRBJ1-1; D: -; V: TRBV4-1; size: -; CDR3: CASSQDNQGYNEAFF; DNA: TGCGCCAGCAGCCAAGATAATCAGGGGTACAATGAAGCTTTCTTT
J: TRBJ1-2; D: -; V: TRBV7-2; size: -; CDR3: CASSLNPAGIEYGYTF; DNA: TGTGCCAGCAGCTTAAACCCTGCAGGAATTGAGTATGGCTACACCTTC
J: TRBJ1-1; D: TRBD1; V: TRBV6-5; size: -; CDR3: CASSPGTGTNTEAFF; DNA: TGTGCCAGCAGCCCTGGGACAGGGACCAACACTGAAGCTTTCTTT
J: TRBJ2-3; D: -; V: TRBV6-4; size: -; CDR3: CASSDSGRGPTDTQYF; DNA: TGTGCCAGCAGTGACTCTGGCAGGGGCCCAACAGATACGCAGTATTTT
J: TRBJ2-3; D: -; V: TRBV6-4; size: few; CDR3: CASSGTGDGTDTQYF; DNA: TGTGCCAGCAGTGGAACGGGAGATGGCACAGATACGCAGTATTTT